The next 28 T cell receptor beta chains were all read from a single sample in a study of T cells in Graves' hyperthyroidism and ophthalmopathy. Using RNA transcripts as the source, TCR beta CDR3 regions were amplified. In the first-round RT-PCR of the TCR CDR3, the HTBI primer set was used. TCRdb reprocessed the multiplex PCR reads via MiXCR and lists one record per CDR3 protein. The profile shows 600,000 or so distinct CDR3 sequences, 15% to 20% of them singletons. The sequencing sample was made of blood. The source of these receptors is a woman in her twenties or thirties with Graves' hyperthyroidism.

The chain joins TRBV24-1 to TRBJ2-5; the match to TRBD1 covers 7 bases. With V trimmed by 9 bases and J by 3 bases, 6 bases remained unmatched. This CDR3 comprises 13 residues. Per the germline V gene, CDR1 is KGHDR and CDR2 is SFDVKD. The CDR3 DNA is TGTGCCACCCGGGACAGAGTAAAAGAGACCCAGTACTTC. Translating gives CATRDRVKETQYF.

CDR3 DNA sequence: TGTGCCAGCAGTCCCTACCATGGGGCCCGGACTAGCGGGAGTCGAGGTGAGCAGTTCTTC. Translated, it gives CASSPYHGARTSGSRGEQFF. This chain links TRBV28 with TRBJ2-1; 13 nucleotides match TRBD2. The germline gives CDR1 MDHEN, CDR2 SYDVKM. The CDR3 totals 20 residues. Trimming removed 5 bases from V and 9 bases from J; junction bases left unmatched: 22.

This clonotype was observed many times. The V gene is TRBV6-6, the J gene TRBJ2-3; D is possibly TRBD1 (6 bases). This CDR3 region has 15 residues. Trimming pared 0 bases from V and 1 base from J, leaving 8 bases between. Looked up from germline, CDR1 is MNHNY and CDR2 is SVGAGI (reference sequence). CDR3 sequence (DNA): TGTGCCAGCAGTTACTCGGCAGGGGGCACAGATACGCAGTATTTT. This encodes CASSYSAGGTDTQYF.

This clonotype was detected many times. The gene calls are TRBV6-1 and TRBJ2-7; 12 bases map to TRBD1. CDR3 length equals 13 residues. The germline gives CDR1 MNHNS, CDR2 SASEGT. V gave up 6 bases and J gave up 5 bases; unmatched junction bases: 2. The CDR3 bases are TGTGCCAGCAGGGGGACAGGGGGCGACGAGCAGTACTTC. The encoded protein is CASRGTGGDEQYF.

V usage is TRBV2 and J usage is TRBJ2-3; D may be TRBD1 (5 bases). This CDR3 comprises 15 residues. In germline, CDR1 is SNHLY, CDR2 FYNNEI. Trimming shortened V by 8 bases and J by 4 bases, and 19 bases separated the two germline ends. The CDR3 region has the DNA TGTGCCAGCCAAACTGGCGGTGGGGCCCCAGATACGCAGTATTTT. This encodes CASQTGGGAPDTQYF.

V is TRBV10-1 and J is TRBJ1-2; D unclear. The CDR3 is 13 residues long. The germline V gene has CDR1 WNHNN and CDR2 SYGVQD (reference sequence). V lost 2 bases to trimming and J lost 7 bases, with 11 bases between them. The CDR3: CASSETVLGGYTF. DNA for the CDR3: TGCGCCAGCAGTGAGACAGTACTAGGTGGCTACACCTTC.

This clonotype was seen more than once but under ten times. The chain uses TRBV5-5 and TRBJ2-5, with D unresolved. CDR3 length: 14 residues. From germline, CDR1 is SGHKS and CDR2 YYEKEE (reference sequence). The V gene lost 3 bases and the J gene lost 4 bases, with 13 bases spanning the gap. The CDR3 coding sequence is TGTGCCAGCAGCTACCTATTAGTGGGAGAGACCCAGTACTTC. It specifies CASSYLLVGETQYF.

This clonotype was observed at least ten times. The rearrangement uses TRBV6-5 and TRBJ1-1; D unclear. This CDR3 is 14 amino acids long. Trimming shortened V by 0 bases and J by 6 bases, and 11 bases separated the two germline ends. Germline loops: CDR1 MNHEY, CDR2 SVGAGI. The CDR3, as DNA: TGTGCCAGCAGTTACTCGAACTGGAAGGCTGAAGCTTTCTTT. As protein: CASSYSNWKAEAFF.

This clonotype was recorded a few times. This chain connects TRBV10-3 to TRBJ2-7; maybe TRBD1 (5 bases). V dropped 8 bases and J dropped 3 bases, with 11 bases sitting between them. CDR1 is ENHRY and CDR2 is SYGVKD in the germline V gene. CDR3 size: 12 residues. This CDR3 reads CAIQGTGYEQYF. The CDR3 DNA follows: TGTGCCATCCAGGGTACGGGCTACGAGCAGTACTTC.

This clonotype has a count of ten or more. The chain is built from TRBV3-1 and TRBJ1-2, with D possibly TRBD1 on 6 matching bases. Germline-derived CDR1 and CDR2 are LGHDT and YNNKEL (reference sequence). The CDR3 spans 12 residues. V shed 6 bases and J shed 4 bases, with 9 bases lying between them. The chain's CDR3 is CASRGGSYGYTF. CDR3 bases: TGTGCCAGCAGAGGGGGAAGCTATGGCTACACCTTC.

In its sample, this clonotype was seen many times. V gene TRBV13 combines with J gene TRBJ2-1, with a possible D match to TRBD2 (6 bases). V lost 4 bases to trimming and J lost 1 base, with 8 bases between them. CDR1 PRHDT and CDR2 FYEKMQ come from the germline V gene (reference sequence). The CDR3 is 14 amino acids. The CDR3 region has the DNA TGTGCCAGCAGCTCGGGACTTTCCTACAATGAGCAGTTCTTC. Protein sequence: CASSSGLSYNEQFF.

Ten or more counts support this clonotype. The chain couples TRBV5-8 to TRBJ1-1; D unclear. Trimming removed 4 bases at V and 3 bases at J, with 13 bases between. Germline loops: CDR1 SGHTS, CDR2 YDEGEE. The CDR3 totals 14 residues. CDR3 protein: CASSTTVRDTEAFF. CDR3 DNA sequence: TGTGCCAGCAGCACCACGGTTCGGGACACTGAAGCTTTCTTT.

The chain uses TRBV6-5 and TRBJ1-3; D possibly corresponds to TRBD1 (6 bases). The CDR3 sequence is 15 residues long. V lost 0 bases to trimming and J lost 6 bases, with 12 bases between them. Germline loops: CDR1 MNHEY, CDR2 SVGAGI. CDR3 sequence reads: CASSYSPGELNTIYF. Here the CDR3 DNA reads TGTGCCAGCAGTTACTCTCCAGGGGAGTTAAACACCATATATTTT.

The chain combines TRBV20-1 with TRBJ2-1; D unresolved. V lost 1 base, J lost 2 bases, and 9 bases lay in between. The CDR3 covers 14 residues. In germline, CDR1 is DFQATT, CDR2 SNEGSKA (reference sequence). Here the CDR3 DNA reads TGCAGTGCTAGAGGAATAGGGACCTACAATGAGCAGTTCTTC. As protein: CSARGIGTYNEQFF.

In the case of this clonotype: A much larger clone lies one base from this, so it may be a read error. The rearrangement uses TRBV3-1 and TRBJ1-1; TRBD1 matches at 8 bases. Germline CDR1 reads LGHDT; CDR2 reads YNNKEL (reference sequence). The CDR3 consists of 12 residues. The CDR3 coding sequence is TGTGCCAGCGGCCAAGGGACAGGTGAAGCTTTCTTT. This translates into CASGQGTGEAFF.

J is TRBJ2-2 and V is TRBV6-1; D might be TRBD2 (6 bases). The CDR3 runs 14 residues. Trimming left V 7 bases short and J 0 bases short, with 9 bases between. Germline V gives CDR1 MNHNS, CDR2 SASEGT. This CDR3 reads CASTIAANTGELFF. CDR3 nucleotide sequence: TGTGCCAGCACGATAGCGGCGAACACCGGGGAGCTGTTTTTT.

Comment on this clonotype: One end of the junction fails to match germline, which may point to a read error. The CDR3 bases are TGTGCCAGCAGTTACTCGGCGGGATCTGACTACGAGCAGTACTTC. This gives the protein CASSYSAGSDYEQYF. The chain uses TRBV6-4 and TRBJ2-7, with a tentative D call TRBD2 (6 bases). The CDR3 is 15 amino acids. Germline V gene sequence: CDR1 MRHNA, CDR2 SNTAGT.

This clonotype was picked up many times. The rearrangement links TRBV27 to TRBJ1-2, with TRBD1 matching over 7 bases. CDR3 length equals 15 residues. Germline CDR1 reads MNHEY; CDR2 reads SMNVEV (reference sequence). Trimming at V came to 0 bases and at J to 3 bases, leaving 4 bases not matched to a gene. The CDR3 loop reads CASSLSWDSHYGYTF. The CDR3 DNA follows: TGTGCCAGCAGTTTATCATGGGACAGCCACTATGGCTACACCTTC.

The sample holds many counts of this clonotype. The gene calls are TRBV20-1 and TRBJ2-1, with 8 nucleotides matching TRBD2. Germline CDR1 is DFQATT and CDR2 is SNEGSKA (reference sequence). V lost 4 bases, J lost 4 bases, and 9 bases stayed unmatched. The CDR3 is 15 residues long. The CDR3 spells CSAKLMSGSYNEQFF. The CDR3 coding sequence is TGCAGTGCTAAGTTGATGAGCGGGAGTTACAATGAGCAGTTCTTC.

Ten or more counts support this clonotype. The rearrangement joins TRBV2 to TRBJ1-5; D might be TRBD1 (5 bases). The CDR3 extends over 13 amino acids. The germline gives CDR1 SNHLY, CDR2 FYNNEI. The ends were cut back, 4 bases at V and 6 bases at J, with 10 bases in the middle. The CDR3, as DNA: TGTGCCAGCAGTGCCAGGGTGGGTCAGCCCCAGCATTTT. Amino acids: CASSARVGQPQHF.

This clonotype was found a few times. The chain employs TRBV6-1 and TRBJ2-7, with a weak D call TRBD1 (6 bases). The ends were cut back, 5 bases at V and 5 bases at J, with 16 bases in the middle. CDR3 size: 14 residues. Germline assignment: CDR1 MNHNS and CDR2 SASEGT. This CDR3 reads CASSFSQGFDEQYF. The DNA for the CDR3 is TGTGCCAGCAGTTTTTCACAGGGTTTCGACGAGCAGTACTTC.

Ten or more counts support this clonotype. The rearrangement joins TRBV2 to TRBJ1-4; 10 nucleotides agree with TRBD1. This CDR3 comprises 15 residues. The V gene's germline CDR1 is SNHLY and CDR2 FYNNEI. V gave up 3 bases and J gave up 3 bases; unmatched junction bases: 1. CDR3 DNA: TGTGCCAGCAGTGACGACAGGGGGCCTAATGAAAAACTGTTTTTT. This codes for CASSDDRGPNEKLFF.

A note on this clonotype: A junction boundary mismatches the germline segment, possibly from a read error. The chain has TRBV12-3 or TRBV12-4 and TRBJ2-7; 7 bases are a match to TRBD1. The CDR3 loop spans 12 amino acids. CDR3 nucleotide sequence: TGTGCCAGCAGTCCCTCAGACAGGGCCAGGATTTTC. Protein sequence: CASSPSDRARIF.

This clonotype was detected only a few times. The V call is TRBV6-2 or TRBV6-3, the J call TRBJ1-2; the match to TRBD1 covers 11 bases. The CDR3 extends over 18 amino acids. V shed 4 bases and J 4 bases; nucleotides not matched to a gene: 14. Germline V lookup: CDR1 MNHEY, CDR2 SVGEGT. CDR3 residues: CASSSTPGQGARGYGYTF. Here the CDR3 DNA reads TGTGCCAGCAGTTCCACCCCAGGACAGGGGGCTCGGGGCTATGGCTACACCTTC.

This clonotype was found many times. This chain uses TRBV11-2 with TRBJ1-5; the D is unclear. CDR3 length equals 14 residues. V was pared by 5 bases and J by 5 bases, with 13 bases between. Germline CDR1 reads SGHAT; CDR2 reads FQNNGV. The CDR3 is CASSLGFGDQPQHF. In DNA form, the CDR3 reads TGTGCCAGCAGCCTTGGATTTGGGGATCAGCCCCAGCATTTT.

The table lists this clonotype with a few counts. This chain links TRBV7-9 with TRBJ1-1; no reliable D call. The CDR3 length is 16 residues. The ends were cut back, 5 bases at V and 8 bases at J, with 24 bases in the middle. Germline V CDR1 and CDR2: SEHNR, FQNEAQ (reference sequence). The CDR3 DNA sequence: TGTGCCAGCAGCGTCCCCCTGGCCCCCGGCTTGGCGGAAGCTTTCTTT. Its translation: CASSVPLAPGLAEAFF.

This clonotype was recorded many times. The chain couples TRBV27 to TRBJ1-5; D not certain. Germline CDR1 is MNHEY and CDR2 is SMNVEV (reference sequence). The germline V and J ends were trimmed by 2 bases and 3 bases, with 8 bases remaining between them. This CDR3 is 14 amino acids long. CDR3 DNA sequence: TGTGCCAGCAGTTTACGTGGGGTCAATCAGCCCCAGCATTTT. Amino acids: CASSLRGVNQPQHF.

This clonotype was seen a handful of times. This chain uses TRBV9 with TRBJ2-3; no clear D gene. The CDR3 covers 16 residues. From germline, CDR1 is SGDLS and CDR2 YYNGEE. Trimming removed 0 bases at V and 0 bases at J, with 11 bases between. The CDR3 loop reads CASSVVGRASTDTQYF. The CDR3 nucleotides read TGTGCCAGCAGCGTAGTTGGTCGGGCTAGCACAGATACGCAGTATTTT.